Listed below are T cell receptor beta chains from one sample, sequenced in a study of blood T cells in healthy people across ages. TCRdb called the 5' RACE reads again in MiXCR, with one record for every CDR3 protein. The table includes 1,800,000 or so distinct CDR3 sequences, around 42% detected once. The material sequenced was blood. Receptor source: a human donor in good health. CDR3s include the opening cysteine and the closing phenylalanine or tryptophan. Each record gives: V gene, J gene, D gene, clone size, CDR3 DNA, CDR3 protein. D genes are given only for firm matches. The listing skips clone size in some rows; elsewhere it reads once, few, many or a size class.

>TRBV6-2/TRBV6-3|TRBJ2-7|.|once
TGTGCCAGAAGTGGCAGCCCCCCCTACGAGCAGTACTTC
CARSGSPPYEQYF
>TRBV4-1|TRBJ2-5|.|.
TGCGCCAGCAGCCTCCTCCCGTCGACAGCCCAGCGAATCCAAGAGACCCAGTACTTC
CASSLLPSTAQRIQETQYF
>TRBV7-2|TRBJ1-3|.|.
TGTGCCAGCAGCCCCCGACGGGGGACGGGAGGAAACACCATATATTTT
CASSPRRGTGGNTIYF
>TRBV29-1|TRBJ2-5|.|few
TGCAGCGTAAATCAAGGGGAAGAGACCCAGTACTTC
CSVNQGEETQYF
>TRBV20-1|TRBJ1-1|TRBD1|.
TGCAGTGCTAGAGCGTCCGACAGGGTCACTGAAGCTTTCTTT
CSARASDRVTEAFF
>TRBV5-1|TRBJ2-3|TRBD2|.
TGCGCCAGCAGCACTGGACTAGCGGGGTACACAGATACGCAGTATTTT
CASSTGLAGYTDTQYF
>TRBV28|TRBJ2-4|.|.
TGTGCCAGCTTCGGGGGCCCAACCAAAAACATTCAGTACTTC
CASFGGPTKNIQYF
>TRBV7-3|TRBJ2-7|.|.
TGTGCCAGCAGCTTAGTGCCCGGGCGGGCCTACGAGCAGTACTTC
CASSLVPGRAYEQYF
>TRBV5-6|TRBJ2-1|TRBD2|few
TGTGCCAGCATGCTAACTAGCGGGGGCGGCAATGAGCAGTTCTTC
CASMLTSGGGNEQFF
>TRBV12-3/TRBV12-4|TRBJ1-1|.|.
TGTGCCAGCAGTTTAAATTCTATCCAGACCACTGAAGCTTTCTTT
CASSLNSIQTTEAFF
>TRBV6-5|TRBJ2-5|TRBD2|.
TGTGCCAGCAGACCGGGGGGGAAAGAGACCCAGTACTTC
CASRPGGKETQYF
>TRBV6-5|TRBJ1-2|TRBD1|.
TGTGCCAGCAGTTACTCGTCAACAGGGGCACCCGGTGGCTACACCTTC
CASSYSSTGAPGGYTF
>TRBV5-1|TRBJ1-1|TRBD1|.
TGCGCCAGCAGCTTGGAGGGACAGGGCCCGGAGGCTTTCTTT
CASSLEGQGPEAFF
>TRBV29-1|TRBJ1-1|.|.
TGCAGCGCCCTAACCGTTAGGGACACTGAAGCTTTCTTT
CSALTVRDTEAFF
>TRBV7-2|TRBJ2-7|.|few
TGTGCCAGCACGGGGGTATCGGGACACGAGCAGTACTTC
CASTGVSGHEQYF
>TRBV4-1|TRBJ2-4|TRBD1|.
TGCGCCAGCAGCCGGCACACAGGGGAGCGAATTCAGTACTTC
CASSRHTGERIQYF
>TRBV5-1|TRBJ1-6|TRBD1|few
TGCGCCAGCAGCGAGGGACAGTTCTATAATTCACCCCTCCACTTT
CASSEGQFYNSPLHF
>TRBV11-2|TRBJ2-7|.|.
TGTGCCAGCAGCCTTAGGGGTGAAGGGGTAACCTACGAGCAGTACTTC
CASSLRGEGVTYEQYF
>TRBV15|TRBJ2-4|.|.
TGTGCCACCAGCAGGGACAGTAAAAACATTCAGTACTTC
CATSRDSKNIQYF
>TRBV7-6|TRBJ1-1|.|.
TGTGCCAGCAGCTCCGACATAAACACTGAAGCTTTCTTT
CASSSDINTEAFF
>TRBV20-1|TRBJ2-3|.|few
TGCTCAGGGCGGGCGGACACAGATACGCAGTATTTT
CSGRADTDTQYF
>TRBV29-1|TRBJ2-5|.|.
TGCAGCGTTAGACAGGACAAAAGGTCGGGGGAGCAGTACTTC
CSVRQDKRSGEQYF
>TRBV7-6|TRBJ2-7|TRBD1|few
TGTGCCAGCAGCCGCGACAGGGGGCGGGCCTACGAGCAGTACTTC
CASSRDRGRAYEQYF
>TRBV4-3|TRBJ1-5|.|.
TGCGCCAGCAGCCAGAGGGTAGCTAGCAATCAGCCCCAGCATTTT
CASSQRVASNQPQHF
>TRBV5-5|TRBJ2-7|.|few
TGTGCCAGCAGCTTCCAGGGTTCAACCGAGCAGTACTTC
CASSFQGSTEQYF
>TRBV28|TRBJ1-5|TRBD1|.
TGTGCCAGCAATTTAAACAGGGGCACCCAGCATTTT
CASNLNRGTQHF
>TRBV6-2/TRBV6-3|TRBJ1-2|.|few
TGTGCCAGCAGTTATCCGGCCTATGGCTACACCTTC
CASSYPAYGYTF
>TRBV7-2|TRBJ2-5|.|few
TGTGCCAGTAGCCCGTTAGGGGGACTTGGGGAGACCCAGTACTTC
CASSPLGGLGETQYF
>TRBV24-1|TRBJ1-2|.|.
TGTGCCACCAGTGTGGCAGGATCCTCGGGCTACACCTTC
CATSVAGSSGYTF
>TRBV10-3|TRBJ2-6|.|.
TGTGCCACCTCGATCGCTGGGGCCAACGTCCTGACTTTC
CATSIAGANVLTF
>TRBV29-1|TRBJ2-3|.|.
TGCAGCGTTGAACCCCGCACAGATACGCAGTATTTT
CSVEPRTDTQYF
>TRBV28|TRBJ2-7|TRBD1|few
TGTGCCAGCAGTATGACAGGGGACTCCTACGAGCAGTACTTC
CASSMTGDSYEQYF
>TRBV30|TRBJ1-2|.|.
TGTGCGTTTGTAGCCGGGACATTTGGCTACACCTTC
CAFVAGTFGYTF
>TRBV7-2|TRBJ2-2|.|.
TGTGCCAGCAGCTTAGGGGGCTTCGATGAAAGACTGTTTTTT
CASSLGGFDERLFF
>TRBV5-1|TRBJ1-4|.|.
TGCGCCAGCAGCTTGGCGGGGTCCTTGGGAGAAAAACTGTTTTTT
CASSLAGSLGEKLFF
>TRBV6-1|TRBJ2-7|.|.
TGTGCCAGCAATGTCGGCGACTACGAGCAGTACTTC
CASNVGDYEQYF
>TRBV7-2|TRBJ2-7|.|.
TGTGCCAGCACCCACGGGGTCCATCCCTACGAGCAGTACTTC
CASTHGVHPYEQYF
>TRBV4-3|TRBJ2-5|TRBD1|many
TGCGCCAGCAGCCAATTGACAGGGTCCCCCTGGGAGACCCAGTACTTC
CASSQLTGSPWETQYF
>TRBV10-3|TRBJ2-1|TRBD2|once
TGTGCCATCGGTGAGTCGACTAGCGGGGAAGAGACCCAGTTCTTC
CAIGESTSGEETQFF
>TRBV6-5|TRBJ2-5|TRBD2|.
TGTGCCAGCAGTTACTCGACTAGCCGGGAGACCCAGTACTTC
CASSYSTSRETQYF
>TRBV5-1|TRBJ2-2|.|.
TGCGCCAGCGGCTCCCTGGACGGCCGAACCGGGGAGCTGTTTTTT
CASGSLDGRTGELFF
>TRBV6-2/TRBV6-3|TRBJ2-1|.|.
TGTGCCAGCAGCTGGGTAGGGCTAGGGTATGGTGAGCAGTTCTTC
CASSWVGLGYGEQFF
>TRBV20-1|TRBJ1-1|TRBD1|.
TGCAGTGCTCTCAGGGGGGCGAGGCCTGAAGCTTTCTTT
CSALRGARPEAFF
>TRBV5-1|TRBJ2-3|.|few
TGCGCCAGCAGCTTGGGGTTAGGGGGACTGAACACAAATACGCAGTATTTT
CASSLGLGGLNTNTQYF
>TRBV29-1|TRBJ2-1|.|.
TGCAGCGCCGGGACATCGAGCTCCTACAATGAGCAGTTCTTC
CSAGTSSSYNEQFF
>TRBV6-2/TRBV6-3|TRBJ1-1|TRBD1|once
TGTGCCAGCAGAAAACCGGGACAGGCCCGTGACACTGAAGCTTTCTTT
CASRKPGQARDTEAFF
>TRBV6-2/TRBV6-3|TRBJ2-5|.|.
TGTGCCAGCAGTACCACCTCACAGGGTAACGGAGAGACCCAGTACTTC
CASSTTSQGNGETQYF
>TRBV7-9|TRBJ2-7|.|.
TGTGCCAGCAGTTTCACAGGGGAGGGCGAGCAGTACTTC
CASSFTGEGEQYF
>TRBV5-6|TRBJ2-1|.|.
TGTGCCAGCAGCTTGGTACTTCTAAACAATGAGCAGTTCTTC
CASSLVLLNNEQFF
>TRBV4-2|TRBJ2-7|.|.
TGTGCCAGCAGCCGACAAACGGGACAACCCTACGAGCAGTACTTC
CASSRQTGQPYEQYF
>TRBV3-1|TRBJ2-3|.|few
TGTGCCAGCAGCCAAGGGGTAACAAGGGCAGATACGCAGTATTTT
CASSQGVTRADTQYF
>TRBV7-2|TRBJ2-7|.|few
TGTGCCAGCAGCCCTCCGGGACGACTCTACGAGCAGTACTTC
CASSPPGRLYEQYF
>TRBV6-1|TRBJ1-1|TRBD1|.
TGTGCCAGCAGTCCAACCGGGACAGCTGGCATGAACACTGAAGCTTTCTTT
CASSPTGTAGMNTEAFF